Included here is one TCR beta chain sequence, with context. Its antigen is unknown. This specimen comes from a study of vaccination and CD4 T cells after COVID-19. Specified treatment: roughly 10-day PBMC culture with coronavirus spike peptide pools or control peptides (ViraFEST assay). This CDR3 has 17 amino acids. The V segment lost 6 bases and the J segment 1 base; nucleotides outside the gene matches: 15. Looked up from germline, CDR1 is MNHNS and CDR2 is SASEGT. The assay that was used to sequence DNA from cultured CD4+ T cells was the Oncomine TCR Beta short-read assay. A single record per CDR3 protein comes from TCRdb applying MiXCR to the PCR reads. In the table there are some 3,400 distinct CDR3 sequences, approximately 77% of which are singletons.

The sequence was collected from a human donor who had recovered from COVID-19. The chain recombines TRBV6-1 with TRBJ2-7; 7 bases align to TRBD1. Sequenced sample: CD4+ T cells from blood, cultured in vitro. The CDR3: CASRKVGTALRSYEQYF. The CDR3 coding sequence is TGTGCCAGCAGGAAGGTCGGGACAGCCCTACGATCCTACGAGCAGTACTTC.